A selection of T cell receptor beta chains follows, all from one sample in a study of neurological immune-mediated disorders. TCRdb reprocessed the 5' RACE reads with MiXCR, giving one entry per CDR3 protein. Of tens of thousands of distinct CDR3 sequences listed, just over 2.5% are singletons. Sequencing was done on a sample of PBMCs. Receptors originate from a woman aged 30 to 39 with multiple sclerosis. Each CDR3 is given with its conserved first and last residue. A D gene is named only where the DNA matches it firmly. Rows may omit the clone size; those that give it use once, few, many or a size class.

len	j_gene	d_gene	v_gene	abundance	CDR3aa	CDR3nt
17	TRBJ2-7	-	TRBV5-1	many	CASSPGGLSRGAYEQYF	TGCGCCAGCAGCCCGGGTGGGCTATCAAGAGGGGCCTACGAGCAGTACTTC
14	TRBJ1-2	TRBD1	TRBV3-1	many	CASSRRQGGYGYTF	TGTGCCAGCAGCCGTCGTCAGGGGGGATATGGCTACACCTTC
15	TRBJ2-3	TRBD2	TRBV20-1	many	CSARTPGLATDTQYF	TGCAGTGCTAGAACACCGGGACTAGCGACAGATACGCAGTATTTT
16	TRBJ2-1	-	TRBV6-5	many	CASSYSGYGDYNEQFF	TGTGCCAGCAGTTACTCAGGGTATGGGGACTACAATGAGCAGTTCTTC
14	TRBJ1-5	-	TRBV20-1	-	CSARDPGSNKTQNF	TGCAGTGCTAGAGATCCCGGGAGCAATAAGACCCAGAATTTT
16	TRBJ2-6	-	TRBV14	many	CASSQVGGPGANVLTF	TGTGCCAGCAGCCAAGTTGGGGGTCCTGGGGCCAACGTCCTGACTTTC
13	TRBJ2-7	-	TRBV20-1	many	CSARDRTAYEQYF	TGCAGTGCTAGAGATCGGACAGCATACGAGCAGTACTTC
15	TRBJ2-1	TRBD1	TRBV28	many	CASSSPGQGAHAQFF	TGTGCCAGCAGTTCGCCGGGACAGGGGGCACATGCGCAGTTCTTC
13	TRBJ2-3	-	TRBV24-1	few	CANSDTPTDTQYF	TGTGCCAACAGTGACACGCCCACAGATACGCAGTATTTT
13	TRBJ2-2	-	TRBV6-5	many	CASNLGGTGELFF	TGTGCCAGCAATTTAGGGGGAACCGGGGAGCTGTTTTTT
10	TRBJ1-2	-	TRBV20-1	many	CRGGGAGYTF	TGCCGGGGGGGGGGCGCTGGCTACACCTTC
15	TRBJ2-7	-	TRBV7-2	many	CASSVMGGGTYEQYF	TGTGCCAGCAGCGTCATGGGGGGAGGTACCTACGAGCAGTACTTC
12	TRBJ1-5	-	TRBV19	-	CASRQGNQPQHF	TGTGCCAGTAGACAGGGAAATCAGCCCCAGCATTTT
14	TRBJ2-1	TRBD2	TRBV3-1	many	CASSGLAGTDEQFF	TGTGCCAGCAGCGGACTAGCGGGAACCGATGAGCAGTTCTTC
15	TRBJ2-3	-	TRBV2	many	CASATRAGSTDTQYF	TGTGCCAGCGCGACCAGGGCTGGCAGCACAGATACGCAGTATTTT
15	TRBJ2-1	-	TRBV7-2	many	CASSSHWESYNEQFF	TGTGCCAGCAGCTCCCATTGGGAGTCCTACAATGAGCAGTTCTTC
16	TRBJ2-1	-	TRBV29-1	many	CSVESGDSASYNEQFF	TGCAGCGTTGAGTCCGGGGACTCTGCCTCCTACAATGAGCAGTTCTTC
14	TRBJ2-1	-	TRBV20-1	many	CSARSSRRNNEQFF	TGCAGTGCTAGGTCCAGCAGACGCAACAATGAGCAGTTCTTC
14	TRBJ2-1	-	TRBV7-2	many	CASSLGGLKNEQFF	TGTGCCAGCAGCTTAGGGGGCCTCAAGAATGAGCAGTTCTTC
13	TRBJ2-1	-	TRBV7-2	many	CASSLGLDNEQFF	TGTGCCAGCAGCTTAGGGCTTGACAATGAGCAGTTCTTC
13	TRBJ2-1	TRBD1	TRBV4-3	many	CASSFDRANEQFF	TGCGCCAGCAGCTTTGACAGGGCCAATGAGCAGTTCTTC
13	TRBJ2-3	-	TRBV11-3	many	CASSFTYTDTQYF	TGTGCCAGCAGCTTCACCTACACAGATACGCAGTATTTT